This T cell receptor beta chain derives from a study of neurological immune-mediated disorders. One entry per CDR3 protein, called by TCRdb with MiXCR from the 5' RACE reads. The sample records tens of thousands of distinct CDR3 sequences, about an eighth being singletons. Trimming cost V 5 bases and J 3 bases; bases outside gene matches: 4. This CDR3 has 14 amino acids. Germline assignment: CDR1 MDHEN and CDR2 SYDVKM. Specimen: PBMCs. This sequence was found in a man between 60 and 70 years old in good health. The genes are TRBV28 and TRBJ2-7, with 10 bases identical to TRBD2. The CDR3 region is CASSPRLAGYEQYF. CDR3 in DNA: TGTGCCAGCAGTCCACGACTAGCGGGCTACGAGCAGTACTTC.